This TCR beta chain was recovered during a study of B cell selection in AIRE deficiency. The study, taken as a whole, reports: CDR3s were shorter in shared Treg sequences, reflecting few non-templated nucleotide insertions. TCRbeta-only data showed roughly a third of shared healthy Treg sequences in healthy Tconv. About a third of healthy-shared Treg sequences were found among patient Tconv cells.

Sorted regulatory T cells were CD4-positive, CD25-high and CD127-low or negative. Sequencing used immunoSEQ multiplex PCR; TCRdb keeps in-frame clones, though not all of them. The sample includes tens of thousands of clones, about 94% of them seen just once. In the case of this clone: No antigen is known for it.

V lost 6 bases, J lost 1 base, and 2 bases stayed unmatched. The CDR3 consists of 15 residues. Germline lookup yields CDR1 MNHNS and CDR2 SASEGT. The chain carries TRBV6-1 and TRBJ2-2, with 10 bases that match TRBD2. The sequencing sample was made of Tregs sorted from PBMCs. The receptor was derived from a human donor with AIRE deficiency. The CDR3 region has the DNA TGTGCCAGCAGATTAGCGGGAGGGAACACCGGGGAGCTGTTTTTT. It is translated as CASRLAGGNTGELFF.